This is a list of T cell receptor beta chains from one sample in a study of beta chain features in type 1 diabetes. Measured with immunoSEQ multiplex PCR; TCRdb has only the in-frame clones, and not every one. The sample includes 640,000 or so clones, over 12% seen only once; the top ten take roughly 0.04%. Material: naive CD4+ T cells from blood. These receptors originate from a man aged 18 to 35 with type 1 diabetes. The CDR3 runs from the conserved cysteine through the conserved F or W. The D gene is left open where the match is weak. The size field is filled for only some rows; it gives once, few, many or a size class.

V gene	J gene	D gene	clone size	CDR3 protein	CDR3 DNA
TRBV28	TRBJ1-4	-	-	CASSFEGVRKLFF	TGTGCCAGCAGTTTCGAGGGGGTGAGAAAACTGTTTTTT
TRBV11-2	TRBJ2-3	-	-	CASSLGRGGTDTQYF	TGTGCCAGCAGCTTAGGCAGGGGCGGAACAGATACGCAGTATTTT
TRBV5-1	TRBJ2-7	-	few	CASSPTSFSRNEQYF	TGCGCCAGCAGCCCCACTAGCTTCTCTAGAAACGAGCAGTACTTC
TRBV30	TRBJ1-1	-	-	CAWNHPGPATEAFF	TGTGCCTGGAACCACCCGGGGCCCGCCACTGAAGCTTTCTTT
TRBV18	TRBJ2-7	-	-	CASSPAEGNEQYF	TGTGCCAGCTCACCCGCTGAGGGGAACGAGCAGTACTTC
TRBV7-9	TRBJ2-1	-	few	CASSPRLRVTNEQFF	TGTGCCAGCAGCCCCAGGCTGCGGGTAACAAATGAGCAGTTCTTC
TRBV25-1	TRBJ1-2	-	-	CASSEQGLYGYTF	TGTGCCAGCAGTGAACAGGGCCTCTATGGCTACACCTTC
TRBV4-1	TRBJ1-5	-	-	CASSQDSPGGKRSNQPQHF	TGCGCCAGCAGCCAAGATTCCCCGGGCGGTAAGAGAAGCAATCAGCCCCAGCATTTT
TRBV5-4	TRBJ2-1	-	few	CASSLDRGSTGNEQFF	TGTGCCAGCAGCTTGGATCGGGGGAGTACGGGCAATGAGCAGTTCTTC
TRBV10-3	TRBJ1-5	-	-	CAISESGRGEQPQHF	TGTGCCATCAGTGAGTCGGGAAGGGGAGAACAGCCCCAGCATTTT
TRBV18	TRBJ2-5	TRBD2	few	CASSPTNGLARVWETQYF	TGTGCCAGCTCACCAACGAATGGACTAGCGAGGGTCTGGGAGACCCAGTACTTC
TRBV13	TRBJ2-1	TRBD2	few	CASSGLAGNEQFF	TGTGCCAGCAGCGGGCTAGCGGGGAATGAGCAGTTCTTC
TRBV6-5	TRBJ2-5	-	-	CASSYSSGQETQYF	TGTGCCAGCAGTTACTCATCAGGACAAGAGACCCAGTACTTC
TRBV28	TRBJ2-7	TRBD1	-	CASSLTGSAYEQYF	TGTGCCAGCAGCTTGACAGGGTCTGCCTACGAGCAGTACTTC
TRBV7-2	TRBJ2-7	-	few	CASSLVQAGVLEQYF	TGTGCCAGCAGCTTAGTTCAGGCAGGGGTCCTCGAGCAGTACTTC
TRBV2	TRBJ2-7	TRBD1	few	CASSAGTVNSYEQYF	TGTGCCAGCAGTGCCGGGACAGTGAACTCCTACGAGCAGTACTTC
TRBV19	TRBJ2-2	TRBD2	few	CASSIPGTSANTGELFF	TGTGCCAGTAGTATCCCCGGGACTAGCGCGAACACCGGGGAGCTGTTTTTT
TRBV7-2	TRBJ1-6	-	-	CASSFGVIRDSPLHF	TGTGCCAGCAGCTTCGGCGTTATAAGGGATTCACCCCTCCACTTT
TRBV19	TRBJ2-6	-	-	CASSIDVYYSGANVLTF	TGTGCCAGTAGTATAGATGTATACTACTCTGGGGCCAACGTCCTGACTTTC
TRBV7-2	TRBJ2-3	TRBD1	-	CASSPRQGDTDTQYF	TGTGCCAGCAGCCCCCGACAGGGTGATACAGATACGCAGTATTTT
TRBV7-2	TRBJ1-5	-	few	CASSLEVVRNQPQHF	TGTGCCAGCAGCTTAGAGGTTGTGCGGAATCAGCCCCAGCATTTT
TRBV19	TRBJ2-1	-	-	CASSPRARPESSYNEQFF	TGTGCCAGTAGTCCCAGGGCCCGTCCCGAGAGCTCCTACAATGAGCAGTTCTTC
TRBV28	TRBJ1-1	-	few	CASTGTANTEAFF	TGTGCCAGCACCGGGACTGCGAACACTGAAGCTTTCTTT
TRBV11-2	TRBJ2-5	TRBD2	few	CASSLERGETQYF	TGTGCCAGCAGCTTAGAGCGGGGGGAGACCCAGTACTTC
TRBV7-2	TRBJ1-3	-	-	CASSISGFSGNTIYF	TGTGCCAGCAGCATTTCAGGGTTCTCTGGAAACACCATATATTTT
TRBV27	TRBJ2-1	-	few	CASRVEMSNEQFF	TGTGCCAGCAGGGTAGAAATGTCCAATGAGCAGTTCTTC
TRBV6-5	TRBJ2-2	-	few	CAIGTVIAGELFF	TGTGCCATCGGAACCGTGATAGCCGGGGAGCTGTTTTTT
TRBV27	TRBJ1-5	TRBD1	-	CASSFGPGQGGWSQHF	TGTGCCAGCAGTTTCGGACCGGGACAGGGGGGTTGGTCCCAGCATTTT
TRBV7-2	TRBJ1-5	TRBD1	few	CASSTRDRASQPQHF	TGTGCCAGCAGCACCCGGGACAGGGCGTCCCAGCCCCAGCATTTT
TRBV7-2	TRBJ2-7	TRBD2	-	CASTPGLAGGEQYF	TGTGCCAGCACCCCGGGACTAGCGGGAGGTGAGCAGTACTTC
TRBV21-1	TRBJ2-1	-	-	CASSKFGRELYNEQFF	TGTGCCAGCAGCAAATTTGGGAGGGAATTATACAATGAGCAGTTCTTC
TRBV30	TRBJ1-5	-	few	CAWSVLTGHSNQPQHF	TGTGCCTGGAGTGTACTTACAGGACATAGCAATCAGCCCCAGCATTTT
TRBV10-3	TRBJ2-4	-	few	CAISAQDRKGNIQYF	TGTGCCATCAGTGCCCAGGACCGAAAGGGAAACATTCAGTACTTC
TRBV27	TRBJ1-2	TRBD1	-	CASRNGDRVAYGYTF	TGTGCCAGCAGGAACGGGGACAGGGTAGCCTATGGCTACACCTTC
TRBV7-2	TRBJ2-1	TRBD2	-	CASSPSLAGGNNEQFF	TGTGCCAGCAGCCCGAGCCTAGCGGGGGGTAACAATGAGCAGTTCTTC
TRBV30	TRBJ2-1	-	-	CAQIPQDEQFF	TGTGCCCAAATCCCACAAGATGAGCAGTTCTTC
TRBV29-1	TRBJ1-5	TRBD1	-	CSVTGEQDQPQHF	TGCAGCGTAACAGGGGAGCAAGATCAGCCCCAGCATTTT
TRBV28	TRBJ1-1	TRBD1	few	CASSLPDREAFF	TGTGCCAGCAGTTTGCCTGACAGGGAGGCTTTCTTT
TRBV29-1	TRBJ1-1	TRBD1	-	CSVGGGQGYTEAFF	TGCAGCGTTGGCGGCGGACAGGGGTACACTGAAGCTTTCTTT
TRBV30	TRBJ2-3	TRBD2	few	CAWSEGTSGRPTDTQYF	TGTGCCTGGAGTGAGGGGACTAGCGGGAGGCCCACAGATACGCAGTATTTT
TRBV7-3	TRBJ2-1	TRBD2	few	CASSSTSGVYNEQFF	TGTGCCAGCAGCTCGACTAGCGGGGTTTACAATGAGCAGTTCTTC
TRBV9	TRBJ2-7	-	few	CASSVSGAGSYEQYF	TGTGCCAGCAGCGTATCTGGGGCGGGGTCCTACGAGCAGTACTTC
TRBV2	TRBJ2-5	-	few	CASSEGGTPIGETQYF	TGTGCCAGCAGTGAAGGAGGGACCCCCATCGGGGAGACCCAGTACTTC
TRBV28	TRBJ1-4	-	-	CASSFPMGEKLFF	TGTGCCAGCAGTTTCCCGATGGGTGAAAAACTGTTTTTT
TRBV29-1	TRBJ2-7	TRBD1	-	CSVTRDRVEQYF	TGCAGCGTCACTCGTGACAGGGTCGAGCAGTACTTC
TRBV29-1	TRBJ1-5	-	few	CSVETDTNQPQHF	TGCAGCGTTGAGACGGACACGAATCAGCCCCAGCATTTT